These 21 T cell receptor beta chains were all obtained from the same sample, sequenced in a study of T cells in Graves' hyperthyroidism and ophthalmopathy. Researchers amplified the TCR beta CDR3 regions from RNA transcripts. TCR CDR3 underwent first-round RT-PCR with the HTBI primer set. TCRdb itself ran the multiplex PCR reads through MiXCR, one entry per CDR3 protein. The sample yields some 580,000 distinct CDR3 sequences, around 16% seen once. The sample taken for sequencing was blood. The origin of the receptors is a woman aged 40 to 49 with Graves' ophthalmopathy.

The chain is built from TRBV19 and TRBJ1-2; D uncertain. There are 14 residues in the CDR3. Trimming took off 4 bases at V and 6 bases at J, with 15 bases between the two ends. Germline CDR1 and CDR2: LNHDA and SQIVND (reference sequence). The CDR3 loop is CASSTRREGNGYTF. CDR3 DNA sequence: TGTGCCAGTAGTACTCGGAGAGAGGGAAATGGCTACACCTTC.

This clonotype was seen many times. The chain joins TRBV6-1 to TRBJ2-5, with 7 nucleotides matching TRBD2. The CDR3 extends over 14 amino acids. Germline V gene lookup returns CDR1 MNHNS and CDR2 SASEGT. The J segment lost 3 bases and the V segment lost 3 bases, leaving 4 bases of the junction unmatched. The CDR3 reads CASSDGGGEETQYF. The CDR3 DNA reads as TGTGCCAGCAGTGATGGGGGGGGAGAAGAGACCCAGTACTTC.

At least ten counts were recorded for this clonotype. The chain has TRBV30 and TRBJ2-7; 10 bases are a match to TRBD1. The CDR3 covers 15 residues. V lost 4 bases to trimming and J lost 3 bases; unmatched junction nucleotides: 9. Germline CDR1 reads GTSNPN; CDR2 reads SVGIG (reference sequence). The CDR3 sequence is CAWKRTGQGSYEQYF. As DNA, the CDR3 is TGTGCCTGGAAACGCACGGGACAGGGGAGCTACGAGCAGTACTTC.

This clonotype occurred a few times. This chain uses TRBV30 with TRBJ2-5; D may be TRBD1 (5 bases). The V and J ends lost 8 bases and 5 bases respectively, with 18 bases between them. The CDR3 sequence is 13 residues long. Germline CDR1 and CDR2: GTSNPN and SVGIG (reference sequence). In DNA, the CDR3 is TGTGCCGGGGCCGGGCAGCTCGGGGAGACCCAGTACTTC. Translation: CAGAGQLGETQYF.

This chain links TRBV10-3 with TRBJ2-3; D is possibly TRBD2 (5 bases). The germline V gene encodes CDR1 ENHRY and CDR2 SYGVKD. Trimming took 11 bases from V and 5 from J, leaving 14 bases between them. This CDR3 region has 12 residues. The DNA of the CDR3 is TGTGCCGCCCGAGGGAGTGGAGATACGCAGTATTTT. It is translated as CAARGSGDTQYF.

This clonotype was seen repeatedly, ten times or more. The V gene is TRBV30, the J gene TRBJ1-5; 9 bases map to TRBD1. Germline CDR1 is GTSNPN and CDR2 is SVGIG (reference sequence). The V segment lost 3 bases and the J segment 7 bases; nucleotides outside the gene matches: 7. This CDR3 contains 14 residues. The CDR3 protein is CAWSYNRGRQPQHF. CDR3 nucleotides: TGTGCCTGGAGCTACAACAGGGGGCGACAGCCCCAGCATTTT.

This clonotype came up a few times. The gene calls are TRBV20-1 and TRBJ2-1; 10 bases are a match to TRBD1. Unmatched junction bases numbered 3, after V lost 6 bases and J lost 7 bases. The CDR3 covers 12 residues. Germline lookup yields CDR1 DFQATT and CDR2 SNEGSKA (reference sequence). Written as DNA, the CDR3 is TGCAGTGCGACAGGGGGCAGGAATGAGCAGTTCTTC. Residues: CSATGGRNEQFF.

The table lists this clonotype with a few counts. The chain is built from TRBV3-1 and TRBJ1-3; D gene ambiguous. The CDR3 length is 16 residues. Germline V gene lookup returns CDR1 LGHDT and CDR2 YNNKEL (reference sequence). Between the trimmed V and J ends, which lost 2 bases and 0 bases, there was a span of 11 bases. CDR3 bases: TGTGCCAGCAGCCAAAGAGGCCAGAACTCTGGAAACACCATATATTTT. Translating it yields CASSQRGQNSGNTIYF.

This clonotype was seen many times. The J gene is TRBJ2-1, the V gene TRBV2; 8 bases align to TRBD2. CDR3 size: 16 residues. Germline V gives CDR1 SNHLY, CDR2 FYNNEI. V was clipped by 4 bases and J by 4 bases; unmatched bases: 9. Written as DNA, the CDR3 is TGTGCCAGCAGTGTCCAGACTAGCGAGAATTACAATGAGCAGTTCTTC. Residues: CASSVQTSENYNEQFF.

At least ten counts were recorded for this clonotype. The gene calls are TRBV7-6 and TRBJ2-7, with 9 nucleotides matching TRBD1. V lost 8 bases and J lost 2; bases outside the gene matches: 7. The CDR3 has 14 amino acids. Germline V gene sequence: CDR1 SGHVS, CDR2 FNYEAQ. The CDR3 loop reads CASAEGQGTYEQYF. In DNA form, the CDR3 reads TGTGCCAGCGCCGAGGGACAGGGCACCTACGAGCAGTACTTC.

V gene TRBV29-1 combines with J gene TRBJ2-1, with TRBD2 matching 14 bases. The CDR3 has 16 amino acids. CDR1 SQVTM and CDR2 ANQGSEA come from the germline V gene. Trimming removed 1 base from V and 4 bases from J; junction bases left unmatched: 3. CDR3 DNA: TGCAGCGTTGAAGGACTAGCGGGAGGGAAATACAATGAGCAGTTCTTC. Its protein product is CSVEGLAGGKYNEQFF.

The rearrangement uses TRBV7-3 and TRBJ1-6, with 7 bases fitting TRBD1. Looked up from germline, CDR1 is SGHTA and CDR2 is FQGTGA. The junction had 8 bases not matched to a gene; V was cut back by 2 bases and J by 7 bases. The CDR3 extends over 16 amino acids. The CDR3 sequence is CASSLRGQNLNSPLHF. CDR3 DNA: TGTGCCAGCAGCTTACGGGGACAGAACCTCAATTCACCCCTCCACTTT.

This clonotype occurred many times. V and J are TRBV29-1 and TRBJ2-3, with 11 bases matching TRBD2. Trimming cost V 7 bases and J 0 bases; bases outside gene matches: 0. CDR1 is SQVTM, CDR2 ANQGSEA, per germline. The CDR3 is made up of 13 amino acids. The CDR3, as DNA: TGCAGCGGGACTAGCGGGAGCACAGATACGCAGTATTTT. It specifies CSGTSGSTDTQYF.

The sample holds many counts of this clonotype. V usage is TRBV30 and J usage is TRBJ1-2; D ambiguous. This CDR3 is 14 amino acids long. Trimming stripped 2 bases from V and 0 bases from J, with 10 bases between. Germline-derived CDR1 and CDR2 are GTSNPN and SVGIG (reference sequence). CDR3 DNA: TGTGCCTGGAGTTTACAGCCAGCTAACTATGGCTACACCTTC. Amino acid sequence: CAWSLQPANYGYTF. Full variable domain (missing parts from reference TRBV30 and TRBJ1-2): SQTIHQWPATLVQPVGSPLSLECTVEGTSNPNLYWYRQAAGRGLQLLFYSVGIGQISSEVPQNLSASRPQDRQFILSSKKLLLSDSGFYLCAWSLQPANYGYTFGSGTRLTVV.

There are a few counts of this clonotype. V usage is TRBV7-2 and J usage is TRBJ2-2; a possible D gene is TRBD2 (6 bases). This CDR3 contains 16 residues. V dropped 5 bases and J dropped 3 bases, with 16 bases sitting between them. Germline CDR1 is SGHTA and CDR2 is FQGNSA. CDR3 sequence reads: CASSPAGTLHTGELFF. DNA for the CDR3: TGTGCCAGCAGCCCCGCCGGGACTCTTCACACCGGGGAGCTGTTTTTT.

This clonotype showed up many times. The V call is TRBV7-9, the J call TRBJ1-3; the D gene is possibly TRBD1 (6 bases). Germline V CDR1 and CDR2: SEHNR, FQNEAQ (reference sequence). V dropped 5 bases and J dropped 4 bases, with 6 bases sitting between them. The CDR3 has 12 amino acids. The CDR3 region is CASSGGGNTIYF. The CDR3 nucleotides read TGTGCCAGCAGCGGGGGCGGAAACACCATATATTTT.

Only a few counts were recorded for this clonotype. The chain couples TRBV7-3 to TRBJ1-1; unclear D gene. The CDR3 consists of 17 residues. V was shortened by 0 bases and J by 4 bases, with 18 bases between the two germline ends. The germline V gene encodes CDR1 SGHTA and CDR2 FQGTGA. CDR3 amino acids: CASSLTSGQTMSTEAFF. As DNA, the CDR3 is TGTGCCAGCAGCTTAACGTCAGGCCAGACTATGAGCACTGAAGCTTTCTTT.

This clonotype was seen only a few times. This rearrangement joins TRBV19 to TRBJ2-3, with TRBD2 matching 8 bases. J lost 2 bases, V lost 5 bases, and 6 bases had no gene match. The length of the CDR3 is 15 residues. Looked up from germline, CDR1 is LNHDA and CDR2 is SQIVND (reference sequence). The CDR3 sequence: CASSATSGYTDTQYF. The CDR3 DNA reads TGTGCCAGTAGTGCCACTAGCGGCTACACAGATACGCAGTATTTT.

About this clonotype: Possible read error: a much larger clone is one base away. V and J are TRBV20-1 and TRBJ2-1, with 12 positions matching TRBD2. The ends lost 5 bases at V and 14 bases at J; junction bases unmatched: 7. The germline CDR1 and CDR2 sequences are DFQATT and SNEGSKA (reference sequence). This CDR3 comprises 12 residues. The CDR3 region is CSARTSGVQKFF. The DNA for the CDR3 is TGCAGTGCTCGGACTAGCGGGGTACAGAAGTTCTTC.

V gene TRBV10-3 combines with J gene TRBJ2-1; no reliable D call. The germline V gene has CDR1 ENHRY and CDR2 SYGVKD. CDR3 size: 12 residues. V dropped 7 bases and J dropped 5 bases, with 9 bases sitting between them. The CDR3 here is CAINERNNEQFF. The CDR3 DNA reads as TGTGCCATCAACGAGCGCAACAATGAGCAGTTCTTC.

V is TRBV2 and J is TRBJ2-1; D perhaps matches TRBD2 (5 bases). The ends were cut back, 2 bases at V and 4 bases at J, with 15 bases in the middle. From germline, CDR1 is SNHLY and CDR2 FYNNEI. The CDR3 sequence is 16 residues long. Written as DNA, the CDR3 is TGTGCCAGCAGTGAAAGGGAGCGGACCACGTACAATGAGCAGTTCTTC. It yields the protein CASSERERTTYNEQFF.